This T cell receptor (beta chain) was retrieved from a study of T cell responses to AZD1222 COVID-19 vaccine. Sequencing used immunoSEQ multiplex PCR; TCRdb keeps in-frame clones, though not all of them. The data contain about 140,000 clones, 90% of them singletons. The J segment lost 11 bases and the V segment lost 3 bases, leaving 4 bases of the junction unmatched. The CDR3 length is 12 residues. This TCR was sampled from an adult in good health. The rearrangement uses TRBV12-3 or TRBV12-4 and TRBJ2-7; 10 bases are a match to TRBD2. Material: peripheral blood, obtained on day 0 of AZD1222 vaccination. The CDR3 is CASSFSGTSEYF. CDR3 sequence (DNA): TGTGCCAGCAGTTTCTCCGGGACTAGCGAGTACTTC.